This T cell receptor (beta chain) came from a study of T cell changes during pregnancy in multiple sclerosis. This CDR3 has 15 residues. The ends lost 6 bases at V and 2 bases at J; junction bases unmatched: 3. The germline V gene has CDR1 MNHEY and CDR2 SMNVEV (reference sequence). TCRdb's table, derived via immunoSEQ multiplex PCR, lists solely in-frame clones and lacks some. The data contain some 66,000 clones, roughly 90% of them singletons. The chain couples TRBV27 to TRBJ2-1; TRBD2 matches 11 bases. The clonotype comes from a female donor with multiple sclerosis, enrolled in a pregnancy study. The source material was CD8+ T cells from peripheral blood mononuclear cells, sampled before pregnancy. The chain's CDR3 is CASRVLAGAYNEQFF. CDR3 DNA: TGTGCCAGCAGGGTACTAGCGGGGGCCTACAATGAGCAGTTCTTC.